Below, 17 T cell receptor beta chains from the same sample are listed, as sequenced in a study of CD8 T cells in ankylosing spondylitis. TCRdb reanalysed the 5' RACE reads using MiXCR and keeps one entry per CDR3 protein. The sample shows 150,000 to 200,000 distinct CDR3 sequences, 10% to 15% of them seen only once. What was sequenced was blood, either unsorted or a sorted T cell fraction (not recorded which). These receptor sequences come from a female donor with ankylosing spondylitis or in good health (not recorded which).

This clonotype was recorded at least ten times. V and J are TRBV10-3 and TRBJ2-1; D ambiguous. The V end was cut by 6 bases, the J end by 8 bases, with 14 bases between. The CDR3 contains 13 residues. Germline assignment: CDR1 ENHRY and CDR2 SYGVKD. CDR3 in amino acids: CAIRAPAVHEQFF. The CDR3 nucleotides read TGTGCCATCAGGGCCCCAGCTGTCCATGAGCAGTTCTTC.

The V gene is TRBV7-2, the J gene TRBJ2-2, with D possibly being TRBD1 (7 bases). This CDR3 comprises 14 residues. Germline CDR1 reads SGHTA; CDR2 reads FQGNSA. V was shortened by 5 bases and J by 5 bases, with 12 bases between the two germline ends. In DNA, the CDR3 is TGTGCCAGCAGCCCCAGGGGGGCGACCGGGGAGCTGTTTTTT. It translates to CASSPRGATGELFF.

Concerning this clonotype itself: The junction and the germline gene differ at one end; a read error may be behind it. Here the CDR3 DNA reads TGCGCCAGCAGCGAACCAGGGAAGACTGAAACTTTCTTT. Translated, it gives CASSEPGKTETFF. V is TRBV5-1 and J is TRBJ1-1; D possibly corresponds to TRBD1 (5 bases). The germline CDR1 and CDR2 sequences are SGHRS and YFSETQ. CDR3 length equals 13 residues.

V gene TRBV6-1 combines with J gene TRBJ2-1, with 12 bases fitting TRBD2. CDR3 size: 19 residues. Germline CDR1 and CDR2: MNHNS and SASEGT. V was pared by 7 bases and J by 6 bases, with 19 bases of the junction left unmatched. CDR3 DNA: TGTGCCAGCACAACCCTTATTACTAGCGGGAGGAAGACAGGCAATGAGCAGTTCTTC. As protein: CASTTLITSGRKTGNEQFF.

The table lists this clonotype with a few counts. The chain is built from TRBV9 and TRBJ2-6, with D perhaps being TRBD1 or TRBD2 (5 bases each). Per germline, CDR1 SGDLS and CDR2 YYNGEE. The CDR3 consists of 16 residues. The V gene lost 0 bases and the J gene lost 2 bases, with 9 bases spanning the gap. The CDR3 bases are TGTGCCAGCAGCGTAGCTCCGGGGCCTGGGGCCAACGTCCTGACTTTC. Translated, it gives CASSVAPGPGANVLTF.

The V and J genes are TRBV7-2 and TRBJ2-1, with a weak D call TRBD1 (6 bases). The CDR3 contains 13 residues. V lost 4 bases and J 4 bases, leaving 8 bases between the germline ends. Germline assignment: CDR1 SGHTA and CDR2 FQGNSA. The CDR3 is CASSSGQYNEQFF. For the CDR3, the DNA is TGTGCCAGCAGCTCTGGACAGTACAATGAGCAGTTCTTC.

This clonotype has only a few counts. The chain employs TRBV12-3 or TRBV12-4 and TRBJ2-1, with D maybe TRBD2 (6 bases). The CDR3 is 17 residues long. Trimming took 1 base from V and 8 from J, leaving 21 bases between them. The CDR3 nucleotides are TGTGCCAGCAGTTTAGGGTGGTCGGGAGTAGGAGTCGATGAGCAGTTCTTC. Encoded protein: CASSLGWSGVGVDEQFF.

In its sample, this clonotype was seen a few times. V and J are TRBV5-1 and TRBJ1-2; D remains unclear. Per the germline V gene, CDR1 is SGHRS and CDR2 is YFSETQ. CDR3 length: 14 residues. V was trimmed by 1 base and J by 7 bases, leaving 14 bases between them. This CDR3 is CASSLRSGRGGYTF. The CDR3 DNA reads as TGCGCCAGCAGCTTGAGGTCAGGCCGGGGTGGCTACACCTTC.

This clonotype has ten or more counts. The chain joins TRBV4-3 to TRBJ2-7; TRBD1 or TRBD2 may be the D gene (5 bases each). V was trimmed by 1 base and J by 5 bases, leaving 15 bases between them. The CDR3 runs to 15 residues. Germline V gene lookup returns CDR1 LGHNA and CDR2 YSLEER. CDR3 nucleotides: TGCGCCAGCAGCCAAGGGGGCAGGGAGCAGGACGAGCAGTACTTC. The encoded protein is CASSQGGREQDEQYF.

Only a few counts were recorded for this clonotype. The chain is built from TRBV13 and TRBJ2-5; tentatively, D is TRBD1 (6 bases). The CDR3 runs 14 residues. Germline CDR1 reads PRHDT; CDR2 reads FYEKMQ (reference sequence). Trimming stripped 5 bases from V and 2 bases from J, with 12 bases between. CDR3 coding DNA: TGTGCCAGCAGCCATCAGGGGCGGCAAGAGACCCAGTACTTC. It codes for CASSHQGRQETQYF.

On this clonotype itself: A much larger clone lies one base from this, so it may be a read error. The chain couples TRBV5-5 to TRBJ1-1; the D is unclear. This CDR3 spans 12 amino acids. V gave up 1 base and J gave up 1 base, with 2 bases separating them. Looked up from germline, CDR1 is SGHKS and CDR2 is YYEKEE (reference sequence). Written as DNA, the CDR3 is TGTGCCAGCAGCTTGAAGAACACTGAAGCTTTCTTT. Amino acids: CASSLKNTEAFF.

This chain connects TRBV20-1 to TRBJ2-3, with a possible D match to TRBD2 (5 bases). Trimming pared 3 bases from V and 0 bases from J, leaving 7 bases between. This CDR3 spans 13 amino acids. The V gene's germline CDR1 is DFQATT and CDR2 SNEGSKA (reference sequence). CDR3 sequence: CSARWTSTDTQYF. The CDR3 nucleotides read TGCAGTGCTAGGTGGACTAGCACAGATACGCAGTATTTT.

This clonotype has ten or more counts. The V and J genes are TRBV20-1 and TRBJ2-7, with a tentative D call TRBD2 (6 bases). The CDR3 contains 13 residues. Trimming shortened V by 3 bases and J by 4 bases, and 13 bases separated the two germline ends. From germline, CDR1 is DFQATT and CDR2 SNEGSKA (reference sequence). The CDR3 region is CSARVGGSYEQYF. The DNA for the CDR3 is TGCAGTGCTAGGGTGGGGGGTTCGTACGAGCAGTACTTC.

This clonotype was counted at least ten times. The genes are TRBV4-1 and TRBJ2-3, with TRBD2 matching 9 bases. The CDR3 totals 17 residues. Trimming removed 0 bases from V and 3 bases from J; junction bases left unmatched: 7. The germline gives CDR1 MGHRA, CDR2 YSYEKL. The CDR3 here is CASSQEASGMGTDTQYF. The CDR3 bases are TGCGCCAGCAGCCAAGAGGCTAGCGGGATGGGAACAGATACGCAGTATTTT.

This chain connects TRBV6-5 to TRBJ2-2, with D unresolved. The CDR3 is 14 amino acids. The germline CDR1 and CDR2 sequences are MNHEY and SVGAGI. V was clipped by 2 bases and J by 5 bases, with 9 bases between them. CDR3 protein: CASSYGLRTGELFF. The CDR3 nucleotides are TGTGCCAGCAGTTACGGCCTGCGAACCGGGGAGCTGTTTTTT.

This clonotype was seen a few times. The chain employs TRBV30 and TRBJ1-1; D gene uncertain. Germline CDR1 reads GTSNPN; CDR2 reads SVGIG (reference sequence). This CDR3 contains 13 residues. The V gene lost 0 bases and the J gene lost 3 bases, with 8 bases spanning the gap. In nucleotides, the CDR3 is TGTGCCTGGAGTGTCCGTGGATACACTGAAGCTTTCTTT. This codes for CAWSVRGYTEAFF.

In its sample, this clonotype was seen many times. The DNA of the CDR3 is TGTGCCAGCAGTGATGGACACTTCAATGAGCAGTTCTTC. Residues: CASSDGHFNEQFF. The gene calls are TRBV6-1 and TRBJ2-1; D is perhaps TRBD1 (5 bases). Germline CDR1 and CDR2: MNHNS and SASEGT. The V and J ends lost 3 bases and 6 bases respectively, with 9 bases between them. The CDR3 is 13 residues long.